What follows are 19 T cell receptor beta chains derived from one specimen sequenced in a study of graft-versus-host responses after intestinal transplantation. For these TCRs, the target antigens are not known. TCRdb's table, derived via immunoSEQ multiplex PCR, lists solely in-frame clones and lacks some. The data hold about 90,000 clones, with roughly 91% observed a single time. The sample in question was unstimulated CD8+ T cells sorted from spleen or lymph node cells, obtained before intestinal transplant. Every receptor here comes from a human donor who received an intestinal transplant.

V usage is TRBV4-3 and J usage is TRBJ2-1, with 11 bases matching TRBD1. The CDR3 is 14 residues long. Per the germline V gene, CDR1 is LGHNA and CDR2 is YSLEER. V shed 3 bases and J 8 bases; nucleotides not matched to a gene: 3. The CDR3: CASSHGQGAYEQFF. CDR3 nucleotides: TGCGCCAGCAGCCATGGACAGGGGGCCTATGAGCAGTTCTTC.

The sample holds a few counts of this clone. This sequence joins TRBV7-8 and TRBJ1-3; tentative D call: TRBD1 (6 bases). V gave up 3 bases and J gave up 0 bases, with 12 bases separating them. Germline CDR1 SGHVS, CDR2 FQNEAQ. The CDR3 length is 16 residues. The CDR3 nucleotides are TGTGCCAGCAGCTTCACCCCAGGGGTCTCTGGAAACACCATATATTTT. This codes for CASSFTPGVSGNTIYF.

This chain connects TRBV5-1 to TRBJ2-7, with TRBD1 matching 7 bases. The ends lost 0 bases at V and 5 bases at J; junction bases unmatched: 11. This CDR3 has 16 amino acids. Germline V lookup: CDR1 SGHRS, CDR2 YFSETQ. The CDR3: CASSLGGGIGGNEQYF. CDR3 nucleotides: TGCGCCAGCAGCTTGGGAGGGGGCATAGGGGGCAACGAGCAGTACTTC.

This clone came up a few times. This chain uses TRBV5-1 with TRBJ1-2, with D tentatively TRBD1 (5 bases). The CDR3 extends over 14 amino acids. The germline CDR1 and CDR2 sequences are SGHRS and YFSETQ. V lost 4 bases and J lost 5, with 15 bases in between. CDR3 loop: CASSVGADLYGYTF. The CDR3 coding sequence is TGCGCCAGCAGCGTTGGGGCTGACTTGTATGGCTACACCTTC.

The chain carries TRBV5-1 and TRBJ2-5; 10 nucleotides match TRBD2. This CDR3 spans 15 amino acids. From germline, CDR1 is SGHRS and CDR2 YFSETQ. Trimming at V came to 4 bases and at J to 2 bases, leaving 5 bases not matched to a gene. CDR3 residues: CASSPLAGEQETQYF. CDR3 nucleotide sequence: TGCGCCAGCAGCCCTCTAGCGGGAGAACAAGAGACCCAGTACTTC.

The chain links TRBV7-9 to TRBJ1-2; D gene unclear. V was clipped by 6 bases and J by 4 bases, with 15 bases between them. Looked up from germline, CDR1 is SEHNR and CDR2 is FQNEAQ (reference sequence). The CDR3 runs to 14 residues. CDR3 in DNA: TGTGCCAGCAGTTCCGTGTGGCGGTTCTATGGCTACACCTTC. Its translation is CASSSVWRFYGYTF.

V is TRBV7-9 and J is TRBJ2-1; the D is unclear. The germline CDR1 and CDR2 sequences are SEHNR and FQNEAQ (reference sequence). This CDR3 has 14 amino acids. Deletions cut 5 bases from V and 5 bases from J, with 13 bases between. CDR3: CASSTGAQHNEQFF. In nucleotides, the CDR3 is TGTGCCAGCAGCACCGGAGCCCAGCACAATGAGCAGTTCTTC.

The CDR3 DNA follows: TGTGCCAGCAGCTTAGTATCAGGGGTCGATGAGCAGTTCTTC. Translated, it gives CASSLVSGVDEQFF. The V gene is TRBV7-9, the J gene TRBJ2-1; maybe TRBD1 (6 bases). V lost 1 base and J 8 bases, leaving 12 bases between the germline ends. Germline V gene data show CDR1 as SEHNR and CDR2 as FQNEAQ (reference sequence). The CDR3 covers 14 residues.

The rearrangement uses TRBV15 and TRBJ1-5, with D maybe TRBD1 (6 bases). Germline-derived CDR1 and CDR2 are LNHNV and YYDKDF (reference sequence). CDR3 length equals 14 residues. The V gene lost 8 bases and the J gene lost 4 bases, with 15 bases spanning the gap. The CDR3 region is CATAEDSYNQPQHF. The DNA for the CDR3 is TGTGCCACCGCCGAGGACAGTTATAATCAGCCCCAGCATTTT.

This clone has a handful of counts. The CDR3: CASRQGGRPQHF. CDR3 nucleotide sequence: TGTGCCAGCAGACAGGGGGGTCGGCCCCAGCATTTT. J is TRBJ1-5 and V is TRBV6-1; 8 nucleotides match TRBD1. The length of the CDR3 is 12 residues. CDR1 and CDR2 (germline): MNHNS, SASEGT. V lost 6 bases to trimming and J lost 9 bases; unmatched junction nucleotides: 4.

This chain joins TRBV6-6 and TRBJ1-6; D might be TRBD1 (6 bases). CDR3 size: 15 residues. The V end lost 1 base, the J end lost 3 bases, and 7 bases lay between the germline ends. Germline CDR1 MNHNY, CDR2 SVGAGI (reference sequence). The CDR3 DNA sequence: TGTGCCAGCAGTTACTACAGGGTCTATAATTCACCCCTCCACTTT. Translation gives CASSYYRVYNSPLHF.

The V gene is TRBV11-2, the J gene TRBJ2-7; D possibly corresponds to TRBD2 (5 bases). The ends were cut back, 6 bases at V and 0 bases at J, with 15 bases in the middle. The CDR3 runs to 15 residues. From germline, CDR1 is SGHAT and CDR2 FQNNGV. CDR3 bases: TGTGCCAGCAGTCAACTAGAGGCCCACTCCTACGAGCAGTACTTC. Residues: CASSQLEAHSYEQYF.

This clone occurred once. The CDR3 here is CASSLREGTYEQYF. The CDR3 DNA reads TGCGCCAGCAGCTTGAGGGAGGGGACCTACGAGCAGTACTTC. The genes are TRBV5-1 and TRBJ2-7, with 7 positions matching TRBD2. J gave up 2 bases and V 1 base, and 3 bases lay outside the gene matches. Germline CDR1 is SGHRS and CDR2 is YFSETQ. The CDR3 totals 14 residues.

As regards this clone: Other DNA sequences in the sample encode the same CDR3. The chain couples TRBV27 to TRBJ2-7; weak D call: TRBD1 (5 bases). Germline V gene lookup returns CDR1 MNHEY and CDR2 SMNVEV (reference sequence). The CDR3 extends over 13 amino acids. V was cut by 3 bases and J by 0 bases, with 6 bases left in between. The CDR3 is CASSLQGSYEQYF. In DNA, the CDR3 is TGTGCCAGCAGTTTGCAGGGCTCCTACGAGCAGTACTTC.

This clone was counted only a few times. J is TRBJ1-2 and V is TRBV5-8; D unresolved. With 4 bases removed from V and 5 bases from J, the gap between germline ends came to 21 bases. The germline V gene encodes CDR1 SGHTS and CDR2 YDEGEE. The CDR3 has 16 amino acids. CDR3 coding DNA: TGTGCCAGCAGCGCCCACGGCGGAGGACGATCGTATGGCTACACCTTC. This encodes CASSAHGGGRSYGYTF.

V and J are TRBV28 and TRBJ2-1; TRBD2 matches 12 bases. The CDR3 is 16 amino acids. Germline V gene lookup returns CDR1 MDHEN and CDR2 SYDVKM. J lost 5 bases, V lost 5 bases, and 7 bases had no gene match. The DNA of the CDR3 is TGTGCCAGCAGTCTCCGACTAGCGGGAGCCCACAATGAGCAGTTCTTC. Translating it yields CASSLRLAGAHNEQFF.

This clone was detected once. This chain joins TRBV14 and TRBJ2-1, with 9 bases aligning to TRBD2. Germline V gives CDR1 SGHDN, CDR2 FVKESK. The CDR3 extends over 16 amino acids. J lost 4 bases, V lost 1 base, and 5 bases had no gene match. CDR3: CASSQGVTSGYNEQFF. In nucleotides, the CDR3 is TGTGCCAGCAGCCAAGGAGTCACTAGCGGGTACAATGAGCAGTTCTTC.

This chain joins TRBV7-9 and TRBJ1-1; 12 positions agree with TRBD1. V was clipped by 5 bases and J by 1 base; unmatched bases: 5. Germline CDR1 SEHNR, CDR2 FQNEAQ (reference sequence). The CDR3 sequence is 16 residues long. The chain's CDR3 is CASSRTGQGANTEAFF. In nucleotides, the CDR3 is TGTGCCAGCAGCCGTACGGGACAGGGGGCGAACACTGAAGCTTTCTTT.

The genes are TRBV5-6 and TRBJ2-7; unclear D gene. The V end lost 0 bases, the J end lost 7 bases, and 8 bases lay between the germline ends. The germline gives CDR1 SGHDT, CDR2 YYEEEE. This CDR3 has 12 amino acids. CDR3 amino acids: CASSLGSREQYF. The CDR3 DNA reads as TGTGCCAGCAGCTTGGGGTCTCGGGAGCAGTACTTC.